Each of the 21 T cell receptor beta chains below was sequenced from the same sample in a study of T cell clonality in common variable immunodeficiency (dated by TCRdb to 2014 to 2015). No cognate antigen is known for these TCRs. The paper's findings and limits, for the study overall: Reportedly, TCRbeta sequences from CVID had fewer deletions and N-nucleotide insertions, and highly modified clones with 13 or more V deletions were absent from CVID.

Receptor amplification or capture employed the immunoSEQ multiplex PCR assay. TCRdb's version of the immuneACCESS table is confined to in-frame rearrangements and falls short of the full clone set. An unresolved V gene accounts for under half of the shortfall where checked; the remainder is of unknown origin. The sample records fewer than 30,000 clones, none occurring a single time. Around 30% of the sample is taken by the ten largest. The sample comprised peripheral blood mononuclear cells. Every receptor here comes from a human donor with common variable immunodeficiency.

A remark on this clone: Coverage ceases 3 residues before the CDR3 finishes, and the germline J gene fills in the end. The genes are TRBV2 and TRBJ2-3, with 8 bases lining up with TRBD2. V shed 1 base, J shed 3 bases, and the junction held 12 bases outside the gene matches. Germline V gene data show CDR1 as SNHLY and CDR2 as FYNNEI. The CDR3 has 18 amino acids. CDR3 in amino acids: CASSEVIPAGAETDTQYF. The sequenced CDR3 bases are TGTGCCAGCAGTGAAGTAATCCCAGCGGGGGCGGAGACAGATACG.

This clone was seen only a few times. The read halts 3 residues ahead of the CDR3 end, with the missing end drawn from the germline J gene. This chain links TRBV19 with TRBJ1-6, with 7 bases matching TRBD1. This CDR3 has 16 residues. Trimming removed 2 bases from V and 7 bases from J; junction bases left unmatched: 8. The germline V gene has CDR1 LNHDA and CDR2 SQIVND (reference sequence). CDR3 residues: CASSIRRQGWNSPLHF. CDR3 bases read: TGTGCCAGTAGTATACGTCGACAGGGCTGGAATTCACCC.

This clone has at least ten counts. The read falls 3 residues short of the CDR3 end, and the missing part is taken from the germline J gene. The chain employs TRBV20-1 and TRBJ1-6, with D maybe TRBD1 (5 bases). The germline gives CDR1 DFQATT, CDR2 SNEGSKA (reference sequence). The V end was cut by 0 bases, the J end by 0 bases, with 18 bases between. The CDR3 length is 19 residues. The part of the CDR3 DNA that was read is TGCAGTGCTAGAGAGTCGGGGGAAGGAAAAGGCTCCTATAATTCACCC. Translation gives CSARESGEGKGSYNSP. The whole CDR3 region reads CSARESGEGKGSYNSPLHF.

This clone was recorded at least ten times. The DNA ends 3 residues before the CDR3 does, and the rest of the CDR3 is filled in from the germline J gene. This chain connects TRBV19 to TRBJ1-2, with TRBD1 matching over 9 bases. The trim removed 1 base at V and 2 bases at J, leaving 8 bases unmatched. The germline CDR1 and CDR2 sequences are LNHDA and SQIVND (reference sequence). The CDR3 is 17 amino acids. The DNA read from the CDR3 is TGTGCCAGTAGTATAGCTTACGGGACAGGGCGCAACTATGGC. This codes for CASSIAYGTGRNYG. The whole CDR3 sequence is CASSIAYGTGRNYGYTF.

A note on this clone: With the read ending 3 residues before the CDR3 end, the germline J gene is used to fill in that end. The V gene is TRBV5-1, the J gene TRBJ2-7; a possible D gene is TRBD2 (6 bases). Germline loops: CDR1 SGHRS, CDR2 YFSETQ. Trimming cost V 4 bases and J 4 bases, with 15 bases left between them. CDR3 length: 14 amino acids. The CDR3 loop is CASSLWRENYEQYF. The part of the CDR3 DNA that was read is TGCGCCAGCAGCCTGTGGCGGGAAAATTACGAG.

On this clone: Coverage ceases 3 residues before the CDR3 finishes, and the germline J gene fills in the end. The gene calls are TRBV7-2 and TRBJ1-3; D might be TRBD1 (6 bases). Deletions cut 4 bases from V and 4 bases from J, with 8 bases between. Germline values: CDR1 SGHTA, CDR2 FQGNSA. This CDR3 comprises 13 residues. The CDR3: CASSSQGGNTIYF. CDR3 DNA (partial): TGTGCCAGCAGCTCCCAGGGGGGAAACACC.

This clone was observed a few times. The read ends 3 residues before the CDR3 terminus; that terminus is restored from the germline J gene. The chain joins TRBV16 to TRBJ1-5, with D perhaps matching TRBD1 (5 bases). The ends were cut back, 3 bases at V and 1 base at J, with 16 bases in the middle. The length of the CDR3 is 17 residues. From germline, CDR1 is KGHSY and CDR2 FQNENV. Incomplete CDR3 DNA: TGTGCCAGCAGCCATGCTATAGGGACTCCCAGCAATCAGCCC. Its translation is CASSHAIGTPSNQP. The whole CDR3 protein is CASSHAIGTPSNQPQHF.

Concerning this clone itself: The read halts 3 residues ahead of the CDR3 end, with the missing end drawn from the germline J gene. The chain combines TRBV30 with TRBJ2-1; tentative D call: TRBD2 (6 bases). Per germline, CDR1 GTSNPN and CDR2 SVGIG (reference sequence). CDR3 length: 14 residues. V was pared by 3 bases and J by 4 bases, with 13 bases between. CDR3 loop: CAWRVRGGYNEQFF. CDR3 DNA, as far as it was read: TGTGCCTGGAGAGTTCGTGGGGGGTACAATGAG.

At least ten counts were recorded for this clone. CDR3 amino acids: CASSGTGIQPQHF. Incomplete CDR3 DNA: TGTGCCAGCAGTGGAACAGGGATCCAGCCC. The J gene is TRBJ1-5, the V gene TRBV6-1; D may be TRBD1 (6 bases). The CDR3 is cut off 3 residues early in the read; its end comes from the germline J gene. In germline, CDR1 is MNHNS, CDR2 SASEGT. The CDR3 covers 13 residues. Deletions cut 4 bases from V and 7 bases from J, with 11 bases between.

In its sample, this clone was seen many times. The read terminates 3 residues ahead of where the CDR3 ends, so the germline J gene completes it. The chain employs TRBV18 and TRBJ1-2; D uncertain. This CDR3 is built from 15 residues. Germline loops: CDR1 KGHSH, CDR2 LQKENI. With 4 bases removed from V and 4 bases from J, the gap between germline ends came to 16 bases. The CDR3: CASSRGQKLGYGYTF. CDR3 DNA, as far as it was read: TGTGCCAGCTCACGTGGGCAGAAACTAGGCTATGGC.

With regard to this clone: The CDR3 is cut off 3 residues early in the read; its end comes from the germline J gene. The J gene is TRBJ1-1, the V gene TRBV30; 8 bases agree with TRBD1. Germline trimming cut 2 bases from V and 4 bases from J; bases unmatched to any gene: 9. Looked up from germline, CDR1 is GTSNPN and CDR2 is SVGIG (reference sequence). CDR3 length equals 15 residues. The CDR3 DNA, read in part, is TGTGCCTGGAGTCCCGCAGGACAGGGAGGCACTGAA. Translation gives CAWSPAGQGGTE. The whole CDR3 sequence reads CAWSPAGQGGTEAFF.

The CDR3 bases that were read are TGTGCCAGCAGTGAAGATCGATATGCGGGGACTGGAAACACC. It translates to CASSEDRYAGTGNT. The whole CDR3 protein reads CASSEDRYAGTGNTIYF. The chain combines TRBV2 with TRBJ1-3; no definite D call. The CDR3 end is not reached by the read, which stops 3 residues before it; the germline J gene fills it in. V shed 1 base and J shed 2 bases, with 15 bases lying between them. CDR1 and CDR2 from the germline V gene are SNHLY and FYNNEI. This CDR3 spans 17 amino acids.

To note about this clone: The read comes to an end 3 residues before the CDR3 does, leaving the germline J gene to fill in the end. This chain links TRBV6-2 or TRBV6-3 with TRBJ2-7, with a weak D call TRBD1 (6 bases). The germline CDR1 and CDR2 sequences are MNHEY and SVGEGT. The CDR3 consists of 12 residues. V was pared by 6 bases and J by 5 bases, with 11 bases between. The CDR3 protein is CASSPEGDEQYF. CDR3 DNA, as far as it was read: TGTGCCAGCAGCCCCGAGGGGGACGAG.

The table lists this clone with many counts. The read terminates 3 residues ahead of where the CDR3 ends, so the germline J gene completes it. This sequence joins TRBV2 and TRBJ2-7; TRBD1 matches at 7 bases. Trimming removed 2 bases from V and 2 bases from J; junction bases left unmatched: 12. Germline CDR1 SNHLY, CDR2 FYNNEI. CDR3 length: 17 amino acids. CDR3 amino acids: CASSERDSPNPPYEQYF. The sequenced CDR3 bases are TGTGCCAGCAGTGAACGGGACAGTCCAAACCCTCCCTACGAG.

This clone showed up many times. This CDR3 reads CSAREPTGGETEAFF. Incomplete CDR3 DNA: TGCAGTGCTAGAGAACCAACGGGGGGAGAAACTGAA. This chain links TRBV20-1 with TRBJ1-1; D perhaps matches TRBD1 (5 bases). With the read ending 3 residues before the CDR3 end, the germline J gene is used to fill in that end. V was pared by 0 bases and J by 5 bases, with 16 bases between. This CDR3 spans 15 amino acids. Germline V gene sequence: CDR1 DFQATT, CDR2 SNEGSKA (reference sequence).

This clone was found many times. The missing CDR3 end, 3 residues past where the read stops, is filled in from the germline J gene. J is TRBJ2-2 and V is TRBV30; D possibly corresponds to TRBD2 (6 bases). V lost 7 bases and J lost 5, with 17 bases in between. The CDR3 length is 14 residues. Germline CDR1 reads GTSNPN; CDR2 reads SVGIG (reference sequence). The sequenced CDR3 bases are TGTGCCTCCGGGACTCAGGGAGGTACCGGGGAG. Amino acid sequence: CASGTQGGTGE. The whole CDR3 protein is CASGTQGGTGELFF.

The CDR3 reads CASSLPRLNNSPLHF. The sequenced part of the CDR3 DNA is TGTGCCAGCAGCTTACCAAGACTTAATAATTCACCC. The gene calls are TRBV7-2 and TRBJ1-6; D uncertain. The CDR3 goes on 3 residues after the read ends, and that part is filled in from the germline J gene. V was trimmed by 2 bases and J by 5 bases, leaving 10 bases between them. Germline CDR1 reads SGHTA; CDR2 reads FQGNSA. The CDR3 is 15 amino acids. Full variable domain (outside the CDR3, taken from reference TRBV7-2 and TRBJ1-6): GAGVSQSPSNKVTEKGKDVELRCDPISGHTALYWYRQSLGQGLEFLIYFQGNSAPDKSGLPSDRFSAERTGGSVSTLTIQRTQQEDSAVYLCASSLPRLNNSPLHFGNGTRLTVT.

This clone is medium-sized (0.01 to 0.1%) within its sample. Read sequence stops 3 residues before the CDR3 end, and the germline J gene provides the missing end. The chain links TRBV30 to TRBJ1-4; no definite D call. V was trimmed by 2 bases and J by 8 bases, leaving 12 bases between them. Looked up from germline, CDR1 is GTSNPN and CDR2 is SVGIG (reference sequence). This CDR3 contains 13 residues. CDR3 DNA (partial): TGTGCCTGGAGTCCCTGGGTCGGGGAAAAA. Amino acid sequence: CAWSPWVGEK. The full CDR3 is CAWSPWVGEKLFF.

Comments on this clone: With the read ending 3 residues before the CDR3 end, the germline J gene is used to fill in that end. The same CDR3 can be traced to other DNA sequences in this sample. The rearrangement links TRBV7-9 to TRBJ2-1; possibly TRBD1 for D (6 bases). The CDR3 consists of 15 residues. Germline V lookup: CDR1 SEHNR, CDR2 FQNEAQ (reference sequence). V lost 2 bases, J lost 8 bases, and 16 bases lay in between. CDR3 DNA (partial): TGTGCCAGCAGCTTAAGGGGGACGAGCGTCCATGAG. Its protein product is CASSLRGTSVHE. The CDR3 in full is CASSLRGTSVHEQFF.

This clone has ten or more counts. The CDR3 bases that were read are TGCGCCAGCAGCAGAAAACAGGGGCCCACTAATGAAAAA. It specifies CASSRKQGPTNEK. The entire CDR3 sequence reads CASSRKQGPTNEKLFF. The chain employs TRBV5-1 and TRBJ1-4, with 7 nucleotides matching TRBD1. The read is 3 residues too short to cover the CDR3 end, so that end is filled in from the germline J gene. Germline V lookup: CDR1 SGHRS, CDR2 YFSETQ. The CDR3 sequence is 16 residues long. The trim removed 4 bases at V and 2 bases at J, leaving 8 bases unmatched.

About this clone: The CDR3 extends 3 residues past the end of the read, so its final part is completed from the germline J gene. The chain joins TRBV2 to TRBJ2-2; a weak D match, TRBD1 (5 bases). The V end was cut by 7 bases, the J end by 6 bases, with 6 bases between. The CDR3 has 11 amino acids. The germline V gene has CDR1 SNHLY and CDR2 FYNNEI. Partial CDR3 DNA: TGTGCCAGCACCAGGGCCGGGGAG. Protein: CASTRAGE. The full CDR3 is CASTRAGELFF.